The sequence of this T cell receptor beta chain was determined in a study of blood T cell repertoires in COVID-19 (dated by TCRdb to 2020 to 2021). For context, the study as a whole: The collaborator samples originated in the United States, Italy and Spain and spanned the acute and convalescent phases of COVID-19. The prospective study material was composed of cDNA or gDNA derived from T cells, B-cell-depleted T cells, or PBMCs. Subjects who had been exposed to COVID-19, were actively infected with it, or had recovered from it provided the deeply sampled blood TCRbeta repertoires that made up the dataset. A freely available public database, intended as a resource for researchers studying the immune response to SARS-CoV-2, is where the repertoires were released. Samples came from the ongoing ImmuneRACE study (first 160 participants) plus 1,254 subjects from 6 global collaborators. A de-identified subject ID, COVID-19 status, age in years and sex were almost always included in the sample metadata. Where available, HLA class I and class II types were obtained from metadata supplied by the sample provider rather than from assay-based typing.

On the study overall, not on this receptor specifically: The quantity of clinical and demographic metadata differed by source and by participant and was supplied without curation.

TCRbeta CDR3 regions were amplified from genomic DNA using the immunoSEQ Assay, a bias-controlled multiplex PCR. The authors processed their data as follows. The number of nucleated cells in each sample was estimated from the amplification of reference gene primers within the assay. To quantify the absolute abundance of each unique TCRbeta CDR3 rearrangement, sequence reads were collapsed and filtered. For each sample, productive Simpson clonality was calculated as the square root of Simpson's diversity index over productive rearrangements. Imported from immuneACCESS, the table was reduced by TCRdb to in-frame sequences with V and J called. These copies leave out some clones; in studies compared against another copy, an unresolved V gene accounts for under half, and the cause of the remainder is not known. V and J calls and clone size are copied from that table; D and trimming were computed from the DNA. The sample profile shows roughly 180,000 clones; roughly 77% of them were found once. Together, the top ten hold about an eighth of the sample.

Via the germline V gene (reference sequence), CDR1 is MNHNY and CDR2 SVGAGI. Ends trimmed: V by 6 bases, J by 6 bases; bases unmatched to a gene: 6. Inclusive of the bounding cysteine and phenylalanine, the CDR3 is 14 residues long. Only the CDR3 DNA is retained, 42 bases long and in frame from the first base. One collaborating source in Seattle enrolled patients while the patients were actively infected and followed the patients over time throughout the course of disease. Each collaborating institution followed its own protocols to collect whole blood in K2EDTA tubes. For TCRbeta analysis, collaborators shipped samples in one of three forms: frozen whole blood, isolated PBMCs, or DNA extracted from either of those sample types. This clone was counted a single time. The specificity of this receptor is unknown. Base qualities were left out, and no much larger clone turns up one base away.

This TCR was recovered from a woman older than 75 with COVID-19, enrolled during active disease. The sequenced material came from peripheral blood. The chain links TRBV6-6 with TRBJ1-5, and TRBD1 matches 9 of the central bases. The nucleotide sequence reads TGTGCCAGCAGGACCACAGGGGGCAGTCAGCCCCAGCATTTT. Translated, this is CASRTTGGSQPQHF.